These T cell receptor beta chains were read from a single sample in a study of a mutant IDH1 vaccine in newly diagnosed glioma. These receptors are not linked to any known antigen. Some clones are missing from TCRdb's copy, which holds only in-frame ones; the method was immunoSEQ multiplex PCR. The table shows approximately 12,000 clones, with about four fifths occurring only once. Material: PBMCs, obtained from a glioma patient whose treatment included an IDH1 peptide vaccine. All receptors derive from a man aged 25 to 45 with glioma. The CDR3 runs from the conserved cysteine through the conserved F or W. Each record gives: V gene, clone size, D gene, J gene, CDR3 protein, CDR3 DNA. A D gene is named only where the DNA matches it firmly. Size values are once, few and many counts, or a class for expanded clones, and some rows have none.

V gene: TRBV27; clone size: NA; D gene: NA; J gene: TRBJ1-4; CDR3 protein: CASSLGSLNEKLFF; CDR3 DNA: TGTGCCAGCAGTTTAGGCAGCCTTAATGAAAAACTGTTTTTT
V gene: TRBV27; clone size: NA; D gene: NA; J gene: TRBJ1-2; CDR3 protein: CASSRGEGRVGYTF; CDR3 DNA: TGTGCCAGCAGCCGGGGCGAGGGTAGGGTTGGCTACACCTTC
V gene: TRBV7-9; clone size: NA; D gene: NA; J gene: TRBJ2-7; CDR3 protein: CASGGKFYEQYF; CDR3 DNA: TGTGCCAGCGGGGGCAAGTTCTACGAGCAGTACTTC
V gene: TRBV19; clone size: NA; D gene: NA; J gene: TRBJ2-7; CDR3 protein: CASSNGPSNWQYF; CDR3 DNA: TGTGCCAGTAGTAACGGCCCATCTAACTGGCAGTACTTC
V gene: TRBV19; clone size: NA; D gene: TRBD1; J gene: TRBJ2-5; CDR3 protein: CASSIRTGRRQETQYF; CDR3 DNA: TGTGCCAGTAGTATTAGGACAGGGCGGAGGCAAGAGACCCAGTACTTC
V gene: TRBV27; clone size: NA; D gene: NA; J gene: TRBJ2-1; CDR3 protein: CASSLGNEQFF; CDR3 DNA: TGTGCCAGCAGTTTAGGGAATGAGCAGTTCTTC
V gene: TRBV4-2; clone size: NA; D gene: TRBD1; J gene: TRBJ1-4; CDR3 protein: CASSLAGRETGGGKLFF; CDR3 DNA: TGTGCCAGCAGCCTAGCGGGGCGGGAGACAGGGGGCGGAAAACTGTTTTTT
V gene: TRBV4-1; clone size: NA; D gene: NA; J gene: TRBJ1-2; CDR3 protein: CASSHLFVRKDSTVGYTF; CDR3 DNA: TGCGCCAGCAGCCACCTATTCGTTCGTAAAGACTCTACCGTAGGCTACACCTTC
V gene: TRBV13; clone size: NA; D gene: NA; J gene: TRBJ2-7; CDR3 protein: CASSLGDQNEQYF; CDR3 DNA: TGTGCCAGCAGCTTAGGGGACCAGAACGAGCAGTACTTC
V gene: TRBV4-1; clone size: NA; D gene: TRBD1; J gene: TRBJ1-1; CDR3 protein: CASSHRGGTVNTEAFF; CDR3 DNA: TGCGCCAGCAGCCATAGAGGGGGGACAGTGAACACTGAAGCTTTCTTT
V gene: TRBV5-1; clone size: NA; D gene: NA; J gene: TRBJ1-2; CDR3 protein: CASSYSGENSYYGYTF; CDR3 DNA: TGCGCCAGCAGCTACTCAGGGGAAAACTCTTACTATGGCTACACCTTC
V gene: TRBV19; clone size: NA; D gene: TRBD2; J gene: TRBJ2-5; CDR3 protein: CASAGGGKETQYF; CDR3 DNA: TGTGCCAGTGCGGGAGGGGGGAAAGAGACCCAGTACTTC
V gene: TRBV5-1; clone size: NA; D gene: TRBD2; J gene: TRBJ2-3; CDR3 protein: CASESGSGTDTQYF; CDR3 DNA: TGCGCCAGCGAGAGCGGGAGTGGTACAGATACGCAGTATTTT
V gene: TRBV29-1; clone size: NA; D gene: NA; J gene: TRBJ1-2; CDR3 protein: CSVQTGTSGSYTF; CDR3 DNA: TGCAGCGTACAAACCGGGACGTCCGGGTCCTACACCTTC
V gene: TRBV9; clone size: NA; D gene: NA; J gene: TRBJ1-4; CDR3 protein: CASSPWLTNEKLFF; CDR3 DNA: TGTGCCAGCAGCCCTTGGTTGACTAATGAAAAACTGTTTTTT
V gene: TRBV20-1; clone size: NA; D gene: TRBD1; J gene: TRBJ2-2; CDR3 protein: CSAKTGTRLFF; CDR3 DNA: TGCAGTGCAAAGACAGGGACGCGTCTGTTTTTT
V gene: TRBV5-5; clone size: NA; D gene: NA; J gene: TRBJ2-7; CDR3 protein: CASSYLGTQASYEQYF; CDR3 DNA: TGTGCCAGCAGCTACTTGGGAACTCAGGCCTCCTACGAGCAGTACTTC
V gene: TRBV19; clone size: NA; D gene: TRBD2; J gene: TRBJ2-6; CDR3 protein: CASSMGLFSGANVLTF; CDR3 DNA: TGTGCCAGTAGTATGGGACTATTCTCTGGGGCCAACGTCCTGACTTTC
V gene: TRBV5-8; clone size: NA; D gene: NA; J gene: TRBJ1-2; CDR3 protein: CASSSGGGMRGAYGYTF; CDR3 DNA: TGTGCCAGCAGCTCTGGTGGGGGGATGAGGGGCGCCTATGGCTACACCTTC
V gene: TRBV5-1; clone size: NA; D gene: NA; J gene: TRBJ2-3; CDR3 protein: CASRLSTDTQYF; CDR3 DNA: TGCGCCAGCAGATTGAGTACAGATACGCAGTATTTT
V gene: TRBV5-4; clone size: NA; D gene: TRBD1; J gene: TRBJ1-1; CDR3 protein: CASSSPGQGMNTEAFF; CDR3 DNA: TGTGCCAGCAGCTCCCCGGGACAGGGGATGAACACTGAAGCTTTCTTT
V gene: TRBV6-1; clone size: NA; D gene: NA; J gene: TRBJ2-1; CDR3 protein: CASSDIIHNEQFF; CDR3 DNA: TGTGCCAGCAGCGACATAATCCACAATGAGCAGTTCTTC
V gene: TRBV5-4; clone size: once; D gene: NA; J gene: TRBJ2-2; CDR3 protein: CATSPGAYTGELFF; CDR3 DNA: TGTGCCACCTCCCCAGGGGCTTACACCGGGGAGCTGTTTTTT
V gene: TRBV5-1; clone size: NA; D gene: TRBD1; J gene: TRBJ1-2; CDR3 protein: CASSIGTGGGYTF; CDR3 DNA: TGCGCCAGCAGCATAGGGACAGGGGGCGGCTACACCTTC
V gene: TRBV9; clone size: NA; D gene: NA; J gene: TRBJ2-5; CDR3 protein: CASSRTETQYF; CDR3 DNA: TGTGCCAGCAGCAGGACGGAGACCCAGTACTTC
V gene: TRBV10-3; clone size: NA; D gene: TRBD2; J gene: TRBJ2-5; CDR3 protein: CAIQPGGDRREKTQYF; CDR3 DNA: TGTGCCATCCAGCCCGGGGGGGACCGAAGGGAGAAGACCCAGTACTTC
V gene: TRBV21-1; clone size: NA; D gene: NA; J gene: TRBJ2-1; CDR3 protein: CASSKEAGEAYNEQFF; CDR3 DNA: TGTGCCAGCAGCAAAGAAGCAGGGGAGGCCTACAATGAGCAGTTCTTC
V gene: TRBV15; clone size: NA; D gene: NA; J gene: TRBJ2-1; CDR3 protein: CATSTGTFNEQFF; CDR3 DNA: TGTGCCACCAGCACAGGAACATTCAATGAGCAGTTCTTC
V gene: TRBV7-2; clone size: NA; D gene: NA; J gene: TRBJ2-2; CDR3 protein: CASSLVVRGGELFF; CDR3 DNA: TGTGCCAGCAGCTTAGTAGTGAGGGGCGGGGAGCTGTTTTTT
V gene: TRBV4-1; clone size: NA; D gene: NA; J gene: TRBJ2-2; CDR3 protein: CASSQVGRELFF; CDR3 DNA: TGCGCCAGCAGCCAAGTGGGCCGGGAGCTGTTTTTT
V gene: TRBV16; clone size: NA; D gene: NA; J gene: TRBJ1-1; CDR3 protein: CASSLTDRNTEAFF; CDR3 DNA: TGTGCCAGCAGCCTCACGGACAGAAACACTGAAGCTTTCTTT
V gene: TRBV2; clone size: few; D gene: TRBD2; J gene: TRBJ2-2; CDR3 protein: CASSGLAGESGELFF; CDR3 DNA: TGTGCCAGCAGTGGGCTAGCGGGAGAGTCCGGGGAGCTGTTTTTT
V gene: TRBV6-4; clone size: NA; D gene: TRBD1; J gene: TRBJ2-3; CDR3 protein: CASSDSTGADTQYF; CDR3 DNA: TGTGCCAGCAGTGATTCTACAGGGGCAGATACGCAGTATTTT
V gene: TRBV9; clone size: NA; D gene: NA; J gene: TRBJ2-7; CDR3 protein: CASSIGFLGATYEQYF; CDR3 DNA: TGTGCCAGCAGCATCGGTTTTCTGGGGGCTACCTACGAGCAGTACTTC
V gene: TRBV4-1; clone size: NA; D gene: TRBD1; J gene: TRBJ2-5; CDR3 protein: CASSLGTGETQYF; CDR3 DNA: TGCGCCAGCAGCCTAGGGACAGGGGAGACCCAGTACTTC
V gene: TRBV14; clone size: NA; D gene: TRBD2; J gene: TRBJ2-3; CDR3 protein: CASSQEGLAGSTDTQYF; CDR3 DNA: TGTGCCAGCAGCCAAGAGGGACTAGCGGGCAGCACAGATACGCAGTATTTT
V gene: TRBV19; clone size: NA; D gene: NA; J gene: TRBJ1-2; CDR3 protein: CASSRIGVDYGYTF; CDR3 DNA: TGTGCCAGTAGTCGGATAGGCGTAGACTATGGCTACACCTTC
V gene: TRBV29-1; clone size: NA; D gene: TRBD2; J gene: TRBJ2-3; CDR3 protein: CSVAGTTASTDTQYF; CDR3 DNA: TGCAGCGTTGCCGGGACTACCGCGAGCACAGATACGCAGTATTTT
V gene: TRBV11-2; clone size: NA; D gene: NA; J gene: TRBJ2-7; CDR3 protein: CASSPDYEQYF; CDR3 DNA: TGTGCCAGCAGCCCAGACTACGAGCAGTACTTC
V gene: TRBV19; clone size: once; D gene: NA; J gene: TRBJ1-3; CDR3 protein: CASSPQRGNTIYF; CDR3 DNA: TGTGCCAGTAGTCCACAACGTGGAAACACCATATATTTT
V gene: TRBV19; clone size: NA; D gene: TRBD1; J gene: TRBJ1-2; CDR3 protein: CASNPFPLLAGGDYGYTF; CDR3 DNA: TGTGCCAGTAATCCTTTCCCCCTGTTGGCAGGGGGAGACTATGGCTACACCTTC
V gene: TRBV5-1; clone size: NA; D gene: NA; J gene: TRBJ2-1; CDR3 protein: CASIQAPGSSYNEQFF; CDR3 DNA: TGCGCCAGCATCCAAGCCCCAGGGAGCTCCTACAATGAGCAGTTCTTC
V gene: TRBV5-4; clone size: NA; D gene: TRBD2; J gene: TRBJ2-7; CDR3 protein: CASASEGLASYEQYF; CDR3 DNA: TGTGCCAGCGCATCCGAGGGACTAGCTTCCTACGAGCAGTACTTC
V gene: TRBV5-4; clone size: NA; D gene: TRBD1; J gene: TRBJ2-7; CDR3 protein: CASSVPGTGNYYEQYF; CDR3 DNA: TGTGCCAGCAGCGTACCCGGGACAGGGAACTACTACGAGCAGTACTTC
V gene: TRBV7-2; clone size: NA; D gene: TRBD2; J gene: TRBJ2-3; CDR3 protein: CASSLIPVSGRDTDTQYF; CDR3 DNA: TGTGCCAGCAGCTTAATTCCCGTTAGCGGGAGGGACACAGATACGCAGTATTTT
V gene: TRBV5-4; clone size: NA; D gene: NA; J gene: TRBJ2-5; CDR3 protein: CASSPSFGTQYF; CDR3 DNA: TGTGCCAGCAGCCCCAGTTTTGGGACCCAGTACTTC
V gene: TRBV7-6; clone size: once; D gene: NA; J gene: TRBJ1-1; CDR3 protein: CASSLVQGMNTEAFF; CDR3 DNA: TGTGCCAGCAGCTTAGTCCAAGGGATGAACACTGAAGCTTTCTTT
V gene: TRBV5-4; clone size: NA; D gene: TRBD2; J gene: TRBJ2-5; CDR3 protein: CASSFGLAGEEETQYF; CDR3 DNA: TGTGCCAGCAGCTTTGGACTAGCGGGAGAGGAAGAGACCCAGTACTTC